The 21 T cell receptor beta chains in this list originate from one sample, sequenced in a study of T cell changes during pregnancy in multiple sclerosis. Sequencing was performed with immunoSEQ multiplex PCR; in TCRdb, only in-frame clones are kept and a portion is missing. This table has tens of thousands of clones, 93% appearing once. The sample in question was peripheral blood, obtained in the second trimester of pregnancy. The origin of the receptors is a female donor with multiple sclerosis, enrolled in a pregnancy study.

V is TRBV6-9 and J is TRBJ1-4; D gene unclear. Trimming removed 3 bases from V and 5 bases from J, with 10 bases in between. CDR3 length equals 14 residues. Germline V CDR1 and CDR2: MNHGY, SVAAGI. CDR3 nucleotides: TGTGCCAGCAGTTACTCGGTGGTGAATGAAAAACTGTTTTTT. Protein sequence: CASSYSVVNEKLFF.

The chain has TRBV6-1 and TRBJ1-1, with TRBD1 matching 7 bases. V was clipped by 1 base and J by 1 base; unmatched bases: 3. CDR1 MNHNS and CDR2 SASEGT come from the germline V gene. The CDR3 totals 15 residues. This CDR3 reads CASSEDRGANTEAFF. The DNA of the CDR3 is TGTGCCAGCAGTGAAGACAGGGGAGCGAACACTGAAGCTTTCTTT.

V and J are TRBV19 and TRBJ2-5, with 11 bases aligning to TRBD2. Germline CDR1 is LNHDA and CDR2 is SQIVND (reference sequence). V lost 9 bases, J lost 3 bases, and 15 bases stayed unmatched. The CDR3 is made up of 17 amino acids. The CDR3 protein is CASTQTASGGFKETQYF. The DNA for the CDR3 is TGTGCCAGCACCCAAACGGCTAGCGGGGGGTTTAAAGAGACCCAGTACTTC. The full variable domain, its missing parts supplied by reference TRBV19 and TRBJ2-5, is DGGITQSPKYLFRKEGQNVTLSCEQNLNHDAMYWYRQDPGQGLRLIYYSQIVNDFQKGDIAEGYSVSREKKESFPLTVTSAQKNPTAFYLCASTQTASGGFKETQYFGPGTRLLVL.

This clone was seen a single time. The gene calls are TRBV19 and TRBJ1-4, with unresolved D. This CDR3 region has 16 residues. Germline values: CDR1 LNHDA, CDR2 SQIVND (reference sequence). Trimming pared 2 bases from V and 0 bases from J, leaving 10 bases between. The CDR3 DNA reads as TGTGCCAGTAGTATACTACGCGGTGCAACTAATGAAAAACTGTTTTTT. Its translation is CASSILRGATNEKLFF.

CDR3 sequence: CASSQLPPGISSGNTIYF. CDR3 DNA sequence: TGCGCCAGCAGCCAGTTACCGCCAGGGATAAGCTCTGGAAACACCATATATTTT. The chain links TRBV4-1 to TRBJ1-3, with D possibly being TRBD1 (5 bases). CDR3 length: 18 amino acids. V was clipped by 3 bases and J by 0 bases, with 18 bases between them. Germline V gene data show CDR1 as MGHRA and CDR2 as YSYEKL.

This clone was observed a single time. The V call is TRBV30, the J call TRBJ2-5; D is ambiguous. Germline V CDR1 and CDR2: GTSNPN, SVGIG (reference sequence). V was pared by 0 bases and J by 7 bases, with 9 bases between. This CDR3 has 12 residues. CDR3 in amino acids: CAWSVLSRTQYF. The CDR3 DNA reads TGTGCCTGGAGTGTACTCTCGAGGACCCAGTACTTC.

The CDR3 reads CASSQDRRLAGDLGEQFF. CDR3 in DNA: TGCGCCAGCAGCCAAGATCGAAGGCTAGCGGGAGATTTGGGCGAGCAGTTCTTC. This chain uses TRBV4-3 with TRBJ2-1, with TRBD2 matching over 10 bases. CDR1 and CDR2 from the germline V gene are LGHNA and YSLEER. V trimming: 0 bases; J trimming: 10 bases; junction bases outside the gene matches: 15. The CDR3 length is 18 residues.

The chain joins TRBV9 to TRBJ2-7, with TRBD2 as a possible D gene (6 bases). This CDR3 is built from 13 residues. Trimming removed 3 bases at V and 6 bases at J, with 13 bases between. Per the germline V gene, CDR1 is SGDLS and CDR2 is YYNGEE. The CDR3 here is CASSGGTLAEQYF. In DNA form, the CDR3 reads TGTGCCAGCAGCGGTGGGACTCTAGCCGAGCAGTACTTC.

CDR3 DNA sequence: TGTGCCAGCAGTCCCGTATTAGGACTAGCGGACACAGATACGCAGTATTTT. Amino acids: CASSPVLGLADTDTQYF. The chain links TRBV28 to TRBJ2-3; 10 bases match TRBD2. This CDR3 region has 17 residues. Germline CDR1 reads MDHEN; CDR2 reads SYDVKM. V shed 5 bases, J shed 2 bases, and the junction held 10 bases outside the gene matches.

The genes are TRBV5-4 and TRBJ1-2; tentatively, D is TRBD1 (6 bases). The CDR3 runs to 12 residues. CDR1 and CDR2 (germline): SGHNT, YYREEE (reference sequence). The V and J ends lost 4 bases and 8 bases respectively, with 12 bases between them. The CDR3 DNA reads TGTGCCAGCAGCGCGGCCAGGGGCGGCTACACCTTC. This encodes CASSAARGGYTF.

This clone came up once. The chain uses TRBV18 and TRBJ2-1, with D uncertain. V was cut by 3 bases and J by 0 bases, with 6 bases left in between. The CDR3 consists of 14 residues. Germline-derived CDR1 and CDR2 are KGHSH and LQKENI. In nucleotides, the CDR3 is TGTGCCAGCTCACCGTTAGCCTCCTACAATGAGCAGTTCTTC. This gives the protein CASSPLASYNEQFF.

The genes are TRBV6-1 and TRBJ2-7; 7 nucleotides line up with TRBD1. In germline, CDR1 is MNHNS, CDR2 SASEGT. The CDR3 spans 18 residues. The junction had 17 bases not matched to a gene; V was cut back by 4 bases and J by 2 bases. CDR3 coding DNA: TGTGCCAGCAGTGCTCGGTTTCCATCGAGGACAGGAGCCTACGAGCAGTACTTC. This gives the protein CASSARFPSRTGAYEQYF.

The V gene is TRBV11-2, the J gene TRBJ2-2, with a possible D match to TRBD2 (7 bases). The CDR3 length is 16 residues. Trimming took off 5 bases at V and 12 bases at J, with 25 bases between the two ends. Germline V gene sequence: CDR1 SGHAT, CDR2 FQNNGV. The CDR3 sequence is CASSAQGTNVRGKLFF. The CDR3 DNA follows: TGTGCCAGCAGCGCCCAGGGGACTAACGTACGTGGGAAGCTGTTTTTT.

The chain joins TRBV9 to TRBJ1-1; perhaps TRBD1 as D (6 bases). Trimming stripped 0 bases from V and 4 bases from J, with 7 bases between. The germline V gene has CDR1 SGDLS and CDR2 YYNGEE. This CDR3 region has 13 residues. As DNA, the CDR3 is TGTGCCAGCAGCGTAGACAGGGCCACTGAAGCTTTCTTT. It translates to CASSVDRATEAFF.

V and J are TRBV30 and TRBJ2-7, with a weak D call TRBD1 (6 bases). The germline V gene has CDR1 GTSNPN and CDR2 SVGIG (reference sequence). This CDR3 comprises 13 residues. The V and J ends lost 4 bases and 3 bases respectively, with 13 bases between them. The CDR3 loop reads CAWIRTDRYEQYF. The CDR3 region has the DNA TGTGCCTGGATCAGGACAGACCGCTACGAGCAGTACTTC.

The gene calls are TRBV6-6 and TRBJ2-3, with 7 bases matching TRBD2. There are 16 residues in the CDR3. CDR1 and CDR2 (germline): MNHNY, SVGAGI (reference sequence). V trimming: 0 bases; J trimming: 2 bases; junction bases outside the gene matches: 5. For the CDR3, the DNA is TGTGCCAGCAGTTACTCGGGGGGGATTGTCACAGATACGCAGTATTTT. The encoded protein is CASSYSGGIVTDTQYF.

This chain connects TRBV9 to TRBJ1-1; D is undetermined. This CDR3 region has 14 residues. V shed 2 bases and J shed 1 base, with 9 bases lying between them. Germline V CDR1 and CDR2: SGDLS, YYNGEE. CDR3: CASSVTSGNTEAFF. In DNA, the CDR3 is TGTGCCAGCAGCGTCACGAGCGGGAACACTGAAGCTTTCTTT.

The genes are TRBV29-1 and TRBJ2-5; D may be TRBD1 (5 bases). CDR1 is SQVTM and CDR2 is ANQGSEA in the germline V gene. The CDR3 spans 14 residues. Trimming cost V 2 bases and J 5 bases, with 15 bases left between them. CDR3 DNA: TGCAGCGTTGAACTTTCTAGGGGCCGGGAGACCCAGTACTTC. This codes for CSVELSRGRETQYF.

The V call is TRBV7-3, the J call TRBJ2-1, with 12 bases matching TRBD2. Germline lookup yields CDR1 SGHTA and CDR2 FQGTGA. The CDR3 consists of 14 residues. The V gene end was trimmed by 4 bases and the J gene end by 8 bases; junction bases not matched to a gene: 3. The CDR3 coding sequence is TGTGCCAGCAGCTCACGGACTAGCGGGGATGAGCAGTTCTTC. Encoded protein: CASSSRTSGDEQFF. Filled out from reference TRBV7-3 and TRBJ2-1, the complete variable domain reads GAGVSQTPSNKVTEKGKYVELRCDPISGHTALYWYRQSLGQGPEFLIYFQGTGAADDSGLPNDRFFAVRPEGSVSTLKIQRTERGDSAVYLCASSSRTSGDEQFFGPGTRLTVL.

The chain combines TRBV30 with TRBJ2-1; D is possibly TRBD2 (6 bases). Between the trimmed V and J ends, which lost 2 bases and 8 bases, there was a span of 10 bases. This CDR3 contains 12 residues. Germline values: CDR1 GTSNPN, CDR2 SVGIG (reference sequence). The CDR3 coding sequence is TGTGCCTGGAGTTGGGGGGACTATGAGCAGTTCTTC. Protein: CAWSWGDYEQFF. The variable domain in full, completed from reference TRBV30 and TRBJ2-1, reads SQTIHQWPATLVQPVGSPLSLECTVEGTSNPNLYWYRQAAGRGLQLLFYSVGIGQISSEVPQNLSASRPQDRQFILSSKKLLLSDSGFYLCAWSWGDYEQFFGPGTRLTVL.

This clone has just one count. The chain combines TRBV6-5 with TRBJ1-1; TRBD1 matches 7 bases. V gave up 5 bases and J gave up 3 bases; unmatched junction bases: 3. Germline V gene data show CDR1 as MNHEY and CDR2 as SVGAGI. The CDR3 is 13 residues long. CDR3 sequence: CASSRTGHTEAFF. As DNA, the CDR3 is TGTGCCAGCAGTCGGACAGGACACACTGAAGCTTTCTTT.